Each of the 5 T cell receptor beta chains below was sequenced from the same sample in a study of T cell repertoires in cytomegalovirus infection. Their antigen targets remain unknown. TCRdb reanalysed the reads using MiXCR and keeps one entry per CDR3 protein. The table shows around 140,000 distinct CDR3 sequences, with about 32% occurring only once. Sequenced material: CD8+ T cells from cultured PBMCs, taken from culture after CMV antigen stimulation. The receptors derive from a human donor in good health (CMV status not recorded). Some clones in this sample may be carry-over from other donors' samples.

The table lists this clonotype with a few counts. The chain combines TRBV7-9 with TRBJ2-7; 8 positions match TRBD1. The CDR3 spans 13 residues. CDR1 is SEHNR, CDR2 FQNEAQ, per germline (reference sequence). The V and J ends lost 4 bases and 7 bases, in that order; junction bases with no gene match: 6. The CDR3 coding sequence is TGTGCCAGCAGCTCTTACACAGGGGGAGAGCAGTACTTC. It is translated as CASSSYTGGEQYF.

Details on this clonotype: At one of its ends the junction is not consistent with the germline gene, which may arise from a read error. The rearrangement joins TRBV5-4 to TRBJ1-5, with D possibly TRBD1 on 5 matching bases. This CDR3 has 14 residues. Germline V lookup: CDR1 SGHNT, CDR2 YYREEE (reference sequence). The CDR3 region has the DNA TGTGCCAGCAGGTTGGGGCCGTCCAATCAGCCCCAGCATTTT. It specifies CASRLGPSNQPQHF.

There are a few counts of this clonotype. This chain uses TRBV5-4 with TRBJ2-7; TRBD1 aligns across 10 bases. CDR3 length equals 14 residues. Germline loops: CDR1 SGHNT, CDR2 YYREEE (reference sequence). V shed 4 bases, J shed 6 bases, and the junction held 7 bases outside the gene matches. CDR3: CASSPPGTGAEQYF. The CDR3 coding sequence is TGTGCCAGCAGCCCGCCCGGGACAGGGGCCGAGCAGTACTTC.

Points on this clonotype: One junction end does not reproduce the germline sequence, and a read error may be involved. The chain couples TRBV28 to TRBJ2-7; TRBD1 aligns across 7 bases. The CDR3 consists of 13 residues. Germline V lookup: CDR1 MDHEN, CDR2 SYDVKM. The CDR3 DNA follows: TGTGTCAGCAGCCGTCGGACAGGTCGGGAGCAGTACTTC. It specifies CVSSRRTGREQYF.

This clonotype was seen ten or more times. This sequence joins TRBV12-3 or TRBV12-4 and TRBJ2-1; TRBD2 aligns across 9 bases. The CDR3 consists of 16 residues. V trimming: 4 bases; J trimming: 7 bases; junction bases outside the gene matches: 11. CDR3: CASSSEVLAGFNEQFF. DNA for the CDR3: TGTGCCAGCAGTTCCGAAGTTCTAGCGGGGTTTAATGAGCAGTTCTTC.